This T cell receptor (beta chain) is drawn from a study of T-cell reconstitution after alpha-beta-depleted transplantation in children. Unique molecular identifiers featured in how the TCRbeta library was prepared. One entry per CDR3 protein results from TCRdb running MiXCR on the PCR reads. There are under 350,000 distinct CDR3 sequences in the sample; 9.9% occur only once, and over 9% lies in the top ten. This clonotype was counted only a few times. This material consisted of PBMCs from the stem cell graft donor, taken from the stem cell graft. This TCR came from a human donor who donated a stem cell graft to a child with SCID.

The CDR3 reads CASSRRVQETQYF. In DNA form, the CDR3 reads TGTGCCAGCAGCCGAAGGGTCCAAGAGACCCAGTACTTC. This rearrangement joins TRBV7-9 to TRBJ2-5; the D is unclear. The ends were cut back, 5 bases at V and 1 base at J, with 8 bases in the middle. The CDR3 runs 13 residues. Germline values: CDR1 SEHNR, CDR2 FQNEAQ (reference sequence).